The T cell receptor (beta chain) under discussion was sequenced for a study of blood T cell repertoires in COVID-19 (dated by TCRdb to the early 2020s). Concerning the study at large: The collaborator samples originated in the United States, Italy and Spain and spanned the acute and convalescent phases of COVID-19. The prospective study material was composed of cDNA or gDNA derived from T cells, B-cell-depleted T cells, or PBMCs. The dataset comprised deeply sampled blood TCRbeta repertoires from subjects exposed to, actively infected with, or recovered from COVID-19. The repertoires were released in a freely available public database meant as a resource for research on the immune response to SARS-CoV-2. The samples were drawn from two sources: the first 160 participants of the ongoing ImmuneRACE study, and 1,000 to 1,500 subjects contributed by 6 global collaborators. Nearly every sample came with metadata listing a de-identified subject ID, COVID-19 status, age in years and sex. Where HLA class I and class II types were available, the types were taken from metadata supplied by the sample provider, not from assay-based typing.

Regarding this clone: Its antigen is still unknown. No much larger clone exists at a distance of one base, and base qualities are not known.

Taken from cysteine to phenylalanine, the CDR3 has 19 residues. Only the CDR3 region is kept as DNA, spanning 57 bases read in frame from base 1. TCRbeta CDR3 regions were amplified from genomic DNA by means of the immunoSEQ Assay, a bias-controlled multiplex PCR. Processing in the source paper ran as follows. Within the assay, amplification of reference gene primers was used to estimate how many nucleated cells each sample contained. To quantify the absolute abundance of each unique TCRbeta CDR3 rearrangement, sequence reads were collapsed and filtered. Productive Simpson clonality was computed per sample as the square root of Simpson's diversity index over productive rearrangements. Held by TCRdb, this immuneACCESS table contains in-frame sequences only and omits some clones. Under half of the omission traces to an unresolved V gene where checked; the cause of the rest is unknown. V, J and clone size are those of that table, while D and trimming were read from the DNA. The sample profile shows about 12,000 clones; approximately 70% of them were found once. Of the sample, over 9% falls within the top ten clones.

Overall results and qualifications from the work: How much clinical and demographic metadata was included differed by source and by participant, and the metadata was provided uncurated.

One collaborating source in Seattle enrolled patients during active infection and followed them longitudinally through the course of disease. Whole blood was collected in K2EDTA tubes by collaborating institutions according to the institutions' own protocols. For TCRbeta analysis, collaborator samples were shipped as frozen whole blood, as isolated PBMCs, or as DNA extracted from either sample type. Recombination joined TRBV21-1 with TRBJ2-4; TRBD2 was called by the table and not checked on the DNA. TRBV21-1 counts as a pseudogene. The receptor was isolated from a man aged 55 to 69 with COVID-19, enrolled during active disease. The sequenced material came from peripheral blood. The CDR3 here reads CASSTEGQEIAGGPSEQYF. The DNA reads as follows: TGTGCCAGCAGCACCGAGGGACAGGAGATAGCGGGAGGACCTTCCGAACAGTACTTC.